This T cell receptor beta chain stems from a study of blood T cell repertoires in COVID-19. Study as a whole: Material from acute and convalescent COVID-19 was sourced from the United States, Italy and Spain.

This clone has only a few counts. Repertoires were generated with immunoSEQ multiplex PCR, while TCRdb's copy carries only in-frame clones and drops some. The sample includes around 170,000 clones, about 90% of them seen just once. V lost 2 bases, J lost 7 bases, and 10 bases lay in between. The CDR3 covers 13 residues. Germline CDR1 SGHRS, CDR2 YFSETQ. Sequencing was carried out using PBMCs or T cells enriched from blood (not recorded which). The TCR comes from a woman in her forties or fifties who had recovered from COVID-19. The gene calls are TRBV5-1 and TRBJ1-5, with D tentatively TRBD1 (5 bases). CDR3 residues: CASSFAEGQPQHF. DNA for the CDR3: TGCGCCAGCAGCTTCGCGGAGGGGCAGCCCCAGCATTTT.